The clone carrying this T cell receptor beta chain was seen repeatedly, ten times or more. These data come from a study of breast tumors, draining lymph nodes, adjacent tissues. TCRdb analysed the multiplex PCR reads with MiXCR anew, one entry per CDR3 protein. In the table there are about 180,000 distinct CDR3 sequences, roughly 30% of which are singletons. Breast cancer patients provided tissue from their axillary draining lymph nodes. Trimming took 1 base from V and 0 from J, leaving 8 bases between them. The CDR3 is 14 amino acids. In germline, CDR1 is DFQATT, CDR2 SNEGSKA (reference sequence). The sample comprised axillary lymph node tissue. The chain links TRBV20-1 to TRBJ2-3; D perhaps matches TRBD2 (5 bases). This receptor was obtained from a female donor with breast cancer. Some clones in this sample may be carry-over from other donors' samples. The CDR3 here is CSARGLASTDTQYF. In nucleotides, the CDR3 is TGCAGTGCTAGAGGCCTAGCAAGCACAGATACGCAGTATTTT.